This T cell receptor beta chain was sequenced for a study of OX40 agonist ivuxolimab in advanced cancers. Study as a whole: The study enrolled dose-escalation patients with hepatocellular carcinoma, melanoma, renal cell or head and neck cancer. Approximately 41% of patients had received prior checkpoint inhibitor therapy.

Findings and caveats of the study: A proportion of nonresponders additionally exhibited low normalized T-cell clonal expansion. Averaging showed that CD8+ T cells had more expanded clones than CD4+ did.

Produced via immunoSEQ multiplex PCR; TCRdb's table is partial and in-frame only. The sample shows about 53,000 clones, 82% of them seen only once. Notes on this clone: The antigen is not known.

The CDR3 is 14 amino acids. Germline V gives CDR1 SGHDN, CDR2 FVKESK. The V and J ends lost 0 bases and 2 bases respectively, with 5 bases between them. The sequence was collected from an adult with an advanced solid tumor such as melanoma, head and neck, liver or kidney cancer. The chain couples TRBV14 to TRBJ1-3; D gene ambiguous. Sample: CD4+ or CD8+ T cells sorted from blood, taken in a trial of the OX40 agonist ivuxolimab. This CDR3 reads CASSQDRTGNTIYF. The CDR3 DNA reads as TGTGCCAGCAGCCAAGACAGGACTGGAAACACCATATATTTT.